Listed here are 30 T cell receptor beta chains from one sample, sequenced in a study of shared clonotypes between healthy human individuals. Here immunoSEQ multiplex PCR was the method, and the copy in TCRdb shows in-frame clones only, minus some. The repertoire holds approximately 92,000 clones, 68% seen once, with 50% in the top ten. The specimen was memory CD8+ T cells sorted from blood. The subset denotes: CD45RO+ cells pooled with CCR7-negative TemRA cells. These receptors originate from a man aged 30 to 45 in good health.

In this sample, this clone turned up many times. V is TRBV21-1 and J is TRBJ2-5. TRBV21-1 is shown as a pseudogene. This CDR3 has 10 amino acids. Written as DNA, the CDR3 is TGTGCCAGCAGCAAAGAGACCCAGTACTTC. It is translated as CASSKETQYF.

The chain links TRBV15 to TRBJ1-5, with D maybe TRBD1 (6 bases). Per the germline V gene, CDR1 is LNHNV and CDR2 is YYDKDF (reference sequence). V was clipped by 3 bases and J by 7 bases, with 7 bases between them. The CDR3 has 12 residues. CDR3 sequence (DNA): TGTGCCACCAGCAGGACAGGACAGCCCCAGCATTTT. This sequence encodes CATSRTGQPQHF.

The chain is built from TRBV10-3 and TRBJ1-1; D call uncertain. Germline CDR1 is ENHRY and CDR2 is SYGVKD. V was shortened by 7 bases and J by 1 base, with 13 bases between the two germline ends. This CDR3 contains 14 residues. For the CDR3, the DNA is TGTGCCATCAAGGCCTCGTCGCGGAACACTGAAGCTTTCTTT. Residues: CAIKASSRNTEAFF.

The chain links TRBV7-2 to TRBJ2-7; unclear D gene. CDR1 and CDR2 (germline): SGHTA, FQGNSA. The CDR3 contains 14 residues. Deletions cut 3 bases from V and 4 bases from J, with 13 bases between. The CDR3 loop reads CASSFRHLQYEQYF. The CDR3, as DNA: TGTGCCAGCAGCTTTCGCCATTTGCAGTACGAGCAGTACTTC.

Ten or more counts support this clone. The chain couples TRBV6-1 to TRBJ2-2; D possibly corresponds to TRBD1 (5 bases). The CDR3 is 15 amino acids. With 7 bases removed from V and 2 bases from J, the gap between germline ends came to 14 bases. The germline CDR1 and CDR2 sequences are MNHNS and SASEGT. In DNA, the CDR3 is TGTGCCAGCACCCGACAGAGTAGAAACACCGGGGAGCTGTTTTTT. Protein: CASTRQSRNTGELFF.

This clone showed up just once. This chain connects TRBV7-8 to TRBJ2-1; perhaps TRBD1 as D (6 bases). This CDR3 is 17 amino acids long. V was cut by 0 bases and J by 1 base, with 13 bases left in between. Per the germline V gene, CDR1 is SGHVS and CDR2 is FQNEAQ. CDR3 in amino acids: CASSLARRGASYNEQFF. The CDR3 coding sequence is TGTGCCAGCAGCTTAGCTCGCAGGGGCGCGTCCTACAATGAGCAGTTCTTC.

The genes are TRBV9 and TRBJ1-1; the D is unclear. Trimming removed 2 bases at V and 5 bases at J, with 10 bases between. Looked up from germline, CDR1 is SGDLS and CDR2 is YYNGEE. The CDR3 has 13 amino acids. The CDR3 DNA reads TGTGCCAGCAGCGTCTCAGTTGGAACTGAAGCTTTCTTT. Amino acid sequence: CASSVSVGTEAFF.

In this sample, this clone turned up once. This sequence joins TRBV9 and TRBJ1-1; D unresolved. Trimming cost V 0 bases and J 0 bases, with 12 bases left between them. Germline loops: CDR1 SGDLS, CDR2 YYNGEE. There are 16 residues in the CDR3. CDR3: CASSVGMGYMNTEAFF. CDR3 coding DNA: TGTGCCAGCAGCGTAGGGATGGGGTATATGAACACTGAAGCTTTCTTT.

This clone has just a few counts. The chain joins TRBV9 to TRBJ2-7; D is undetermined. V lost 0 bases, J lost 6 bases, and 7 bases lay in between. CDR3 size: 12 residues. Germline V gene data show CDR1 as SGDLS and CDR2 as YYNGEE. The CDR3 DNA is TGTGCCAGCAGCGTAGACGGTTTCGAGCAGTACTTC. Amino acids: CASSVDGFEQYF.

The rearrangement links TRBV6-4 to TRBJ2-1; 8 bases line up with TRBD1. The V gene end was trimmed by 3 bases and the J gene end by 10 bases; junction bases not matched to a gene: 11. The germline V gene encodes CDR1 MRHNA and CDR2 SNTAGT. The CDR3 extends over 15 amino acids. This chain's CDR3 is CASSESGAGGGEQFF. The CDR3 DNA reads TGTGCCAGCAGTGAGTCGGGGGCAGGGGGCGGCGAGCAGTTCTTC.

CDR3: CASSLGPDRTYEQYF. The CDR3 DNA follows: TGTGCCAGCAGCTTAGGGCCTGACAGAACCTACGAGCAGTACTTC. The chain is built from TRBV7-8 and TRBJ2-7; D possibly corresponds to TRBD1 (5 bases). The CDR3 runs to 15 residues. Germline V gene sequence: CDR1 SGHVS, CDR2 FQNEAQ. Trimming removed 1 base from V and 2 bases from J, with 12 bases in between.

CDR3 bases: TGTGCCAGCAGTGAATACCCCGGGAGTTCCAACGAGCAGTACTTC. Encoded protein: CASSEYPGSSNEQYF. This chain uses TRBV25-1 with TRBJ2-7, with D possibly being TRBD2 (6 bases). CDR3 length: 15 amino acids. V was trimmed by 0 bases and J by 5 bases, leaving 14 bases between them. Germline V gene sequence: CDR1 MGHDK, CDR2 SYGVNS.

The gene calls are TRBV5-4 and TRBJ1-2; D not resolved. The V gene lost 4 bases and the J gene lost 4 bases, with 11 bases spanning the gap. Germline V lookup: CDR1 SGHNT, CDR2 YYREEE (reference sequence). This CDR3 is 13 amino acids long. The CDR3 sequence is CASSLDRIYGYTF. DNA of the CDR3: TGTGCCAGCAGCCTGGACCGGATCTATGGCTACACCTTC.

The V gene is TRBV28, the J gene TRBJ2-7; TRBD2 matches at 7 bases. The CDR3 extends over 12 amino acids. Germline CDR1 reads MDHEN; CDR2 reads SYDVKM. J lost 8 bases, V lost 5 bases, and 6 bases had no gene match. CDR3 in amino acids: CASSERSGKQYF. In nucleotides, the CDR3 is TGTGCCAGCAGTGAACGAAGCGGGAAGCAGTACTTC.

CDR3: CASSPDPNQPQHF. In DNA, the CDR3 is TGTGCCAGCTCACCCGACCCCAATCAGCCCCAGCATTTT. The chain joins TRBV18 to TRBJ1-5; D not certain. The V end lost 3 bases, the J end lost 3 bases, and 6 bases lay between the germline ends. The CDR3 spans 13 residues. CDR1 and CDR2 (germline): KGHSH, LQKENI.

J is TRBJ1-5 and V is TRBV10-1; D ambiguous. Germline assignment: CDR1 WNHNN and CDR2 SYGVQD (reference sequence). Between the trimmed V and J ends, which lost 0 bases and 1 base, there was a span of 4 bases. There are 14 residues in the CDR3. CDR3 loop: CASSESGSNQPQHF. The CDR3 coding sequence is TGCGCCAGCAGTGAGTCCGGGAGCAATCAGCCCCAGCATTTT.

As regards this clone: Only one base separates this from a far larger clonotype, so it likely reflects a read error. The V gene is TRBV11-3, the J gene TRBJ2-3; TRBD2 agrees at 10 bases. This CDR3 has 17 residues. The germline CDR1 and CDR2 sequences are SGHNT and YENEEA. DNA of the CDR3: TGTGTCAGCAGCTTAGCCGCTAGCGGGAGTGAAGCAGATACGCAGTATTTT. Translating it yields CVSSLAASGSEADTQYF.

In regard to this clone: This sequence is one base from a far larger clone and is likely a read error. CDR3 nucleotides: TGCGCCAGCAGCTCCATTCCTTCGAGGGAAGATACGCAGTATTTT. It specifies CASSSIPSREDTQYF. The chain couples TRBV4-3 to TRBJ2-3, with a tentative D call TRBD2 (5 bases). V was clipped by 5 bases and J by 5 bases, with 17 bases between them. Per the germline V gene, CDR1 is LGHNA and CDR2 is YSLEER. This CDR3 comprises 15 residues.

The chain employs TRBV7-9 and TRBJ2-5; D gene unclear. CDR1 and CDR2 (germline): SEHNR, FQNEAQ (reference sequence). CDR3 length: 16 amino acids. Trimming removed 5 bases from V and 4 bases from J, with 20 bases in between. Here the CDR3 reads CASSHQKRTVGETQYF. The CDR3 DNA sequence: TGTGCCAGCAGCCACCAAAAACGGACCGTCGGAGAGACCCAGTACTTC.

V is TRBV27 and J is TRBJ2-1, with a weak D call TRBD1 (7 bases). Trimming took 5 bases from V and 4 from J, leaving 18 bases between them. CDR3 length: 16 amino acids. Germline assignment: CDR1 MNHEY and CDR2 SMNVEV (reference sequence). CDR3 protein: CASSPGGGTDYNEQFF. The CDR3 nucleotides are TGTGCCAGCAGTCCAGGAGGAGGGACAGATTACAATGAGCAGTTCTTC.

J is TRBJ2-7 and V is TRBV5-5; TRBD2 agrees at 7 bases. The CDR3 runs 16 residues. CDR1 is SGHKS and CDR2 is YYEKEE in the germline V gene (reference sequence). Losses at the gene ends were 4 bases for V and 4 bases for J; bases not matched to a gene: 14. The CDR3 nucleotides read TGTGCCAGCAGCCTAAGTGAGCGGGAAGCACGATACGAGCAGTACTTC. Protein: CASSLSEREARYEQYF. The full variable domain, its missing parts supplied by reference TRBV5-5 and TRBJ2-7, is DAGVTQSPTHLIKTRGQQVTLRCSPISGHKSVSWYQQVLGQGPQFIFQYYEKEERGRGNFPDRFSARQFPNYSSELNVNALLLGDSALYLCASSLSEREARYEQYFGPGTRLTVT.

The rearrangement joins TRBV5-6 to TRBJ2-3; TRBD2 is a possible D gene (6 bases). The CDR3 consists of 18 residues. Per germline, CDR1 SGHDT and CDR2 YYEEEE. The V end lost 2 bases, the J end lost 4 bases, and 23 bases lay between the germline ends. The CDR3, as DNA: TGTGCCAGCAGCTTAAGCCGTTTGATGAGGGGACTCGCAGATACGCAGTATTTT. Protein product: CASSLSRLMRGLADTQYF.

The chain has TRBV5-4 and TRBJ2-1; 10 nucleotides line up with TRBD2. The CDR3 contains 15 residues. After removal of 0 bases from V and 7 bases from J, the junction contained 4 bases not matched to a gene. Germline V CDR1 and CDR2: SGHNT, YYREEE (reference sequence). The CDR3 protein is CASSLASGSLNEQFF. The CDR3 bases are TGTGCCAGCAGCTTGGCTAGCGGGAGTCTTAATGAGCAGTTCTTC.

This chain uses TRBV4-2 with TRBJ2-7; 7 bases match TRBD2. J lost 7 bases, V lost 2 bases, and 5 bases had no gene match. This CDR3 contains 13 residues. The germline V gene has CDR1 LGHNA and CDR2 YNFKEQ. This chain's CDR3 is CASSQRREREQYF. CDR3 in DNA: TGTGCCAGCAGCCAAAGGCGGGAGCGGGAGCAGTACTTC.

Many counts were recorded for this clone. CDR3 sequence reads: CAWTPRTGISYEQYF. CDR3 sequence (DNA): TGTGCCTGGACCCCAAGGACAGGGATTTCCTACGAGCAGTACTTC. V and J are TRBV30 and TRBJ2-7; 8 bases align to TRBD1. Looked up from germline, CDR1 is GTSNPN and CDR2 is SVGIG (reference sequence). This CDR3 region has 15 residues. Losses at the gene ends were 4 bases for V and 1 base for J; bases not matched to a gene: 9.

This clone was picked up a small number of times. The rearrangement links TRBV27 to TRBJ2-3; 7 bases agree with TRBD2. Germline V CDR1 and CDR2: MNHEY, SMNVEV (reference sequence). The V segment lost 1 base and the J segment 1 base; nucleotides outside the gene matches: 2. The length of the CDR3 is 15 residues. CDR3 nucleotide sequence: TGTGCCAGCAGTTTATGGGGAGGGGGCACAGATACGCAGTATTTT. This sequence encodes CASSLWGGGTDTQYF.

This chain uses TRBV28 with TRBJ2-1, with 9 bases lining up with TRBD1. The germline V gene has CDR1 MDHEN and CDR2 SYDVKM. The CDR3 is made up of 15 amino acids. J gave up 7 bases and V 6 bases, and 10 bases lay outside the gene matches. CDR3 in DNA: TGTGCCAGCAGCCTCGGGACAGGGTGGGGTAATGAGCAGTTCTTC. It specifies CASSLGTGWGNEQFF.

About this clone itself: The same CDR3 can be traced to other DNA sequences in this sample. In DNA form, the CDR3 reads TGCGCCAGCAGCGGAAGGACAGGGGAGACCTACTACGAGCAGTACTTC. It yields the protein CASSGRTGETYYEQYF. The chain joins TRBV5-1 to TRBJ2-7; 9 positions match TRBD1. The CDR3 is 16 residues long. CDR1 is SGHRS, CDR2 YFSETQ, per germline. The V and J ends lost 4 bases and 3 bases, in that order; junction bases with no gene match: 11.

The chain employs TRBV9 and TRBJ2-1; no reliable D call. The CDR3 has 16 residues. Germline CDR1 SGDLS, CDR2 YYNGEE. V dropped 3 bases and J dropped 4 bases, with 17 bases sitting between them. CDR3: CASSALDIQAYNEQFF. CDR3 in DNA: TGTGCCAGCAGCGCTCTCGATATCCAGGCGTACAATGAGCAGTTCTTC.

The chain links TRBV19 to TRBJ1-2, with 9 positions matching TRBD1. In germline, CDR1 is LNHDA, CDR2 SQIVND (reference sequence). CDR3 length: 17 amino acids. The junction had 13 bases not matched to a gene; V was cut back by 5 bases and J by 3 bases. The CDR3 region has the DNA TGTGCCAGTAGTCCTCCAGTTGGACAGGGGTTGTACTATGGCTACACCTTC. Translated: CASSPPVGQGLYYGYTF.